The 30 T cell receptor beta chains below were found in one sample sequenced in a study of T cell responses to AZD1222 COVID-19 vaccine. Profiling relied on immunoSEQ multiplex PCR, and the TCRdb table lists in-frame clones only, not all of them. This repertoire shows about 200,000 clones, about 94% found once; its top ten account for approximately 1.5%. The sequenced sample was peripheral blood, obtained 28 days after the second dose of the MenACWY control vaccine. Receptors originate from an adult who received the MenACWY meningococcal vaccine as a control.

CDR3 amino acids: CASRPAGVGEKLFF. CDR3 DNA sequence: TGTGCCAGCAGGCCCGCAGGGGTAGGCGAAAAACTGTTTTTT. V and J are TRBV27 and TRBJ1-4, with a possible D match to TRBD1 (6 bases). Trimming removed 6 bases at V and 8 bases at J, with 16 bases between. Germline lookup yields CDR1 MNHEY and CDR2 SMNVEV (reference sequence). CDR3 length: 14 residues.

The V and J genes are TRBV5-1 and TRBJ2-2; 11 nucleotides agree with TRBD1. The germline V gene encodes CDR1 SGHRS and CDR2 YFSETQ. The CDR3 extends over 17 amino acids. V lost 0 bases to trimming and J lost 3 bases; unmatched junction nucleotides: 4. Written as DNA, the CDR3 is TGCGCCAGCAGCTTGGGGACAGGGGGCCGCGACACCGGGGAGCTGTTTTTT. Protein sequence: CASSLGTGGRDTGELFF. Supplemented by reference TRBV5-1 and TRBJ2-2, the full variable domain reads KAGVTQTPRYLIKTRGQQVTLSCSPISGHRSVSWYQQTPGQGLQFLFEYFSETQRNKGNFPGRFSGRQFSNSRSEMNVSTLELGDSALYLCASSLGTGGRDTGELFFGEGSRLTVL.

This CDR3 is CASRSSTQSDEQYF. CDR3 bases: TGCGCCAGCAGATCCTCGACTCAGAGTGACGAGCAGTACTTC. This rearrangement joins TRBV5-1 to TRBJ2-7; D remains unclear. Per germline, CDR1 SGHRS and CDR2 YFSETQ. The length of the CDR3 is 14 residues. V lost 5 bases to trimming and J lost 5 bases, with 17 bases between them.

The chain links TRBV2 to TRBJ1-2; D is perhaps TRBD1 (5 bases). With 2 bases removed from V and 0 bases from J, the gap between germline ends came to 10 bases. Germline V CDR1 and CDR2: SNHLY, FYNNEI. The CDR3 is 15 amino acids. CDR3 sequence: CASSESSGPNYGYTF. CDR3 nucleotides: TGTGCCAGCAGTGAAAGCTCAGGGCCTAACTATGGCTACACCTTC.

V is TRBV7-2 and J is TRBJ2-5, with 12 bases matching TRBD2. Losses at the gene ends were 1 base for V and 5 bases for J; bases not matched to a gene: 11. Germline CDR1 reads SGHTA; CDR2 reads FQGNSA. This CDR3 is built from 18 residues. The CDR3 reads CASSLGTSGAIARETQYF. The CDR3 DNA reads TGTGCCAGCAGCTTAGGGACTAGCGGGGCGATCGCCCGGGAGACCCAGTACTTC. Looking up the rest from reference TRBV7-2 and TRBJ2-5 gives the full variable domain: GAGVSQSPSNKVTEKGKDVELRCDPISGHTALYWYRQSLGQGLEFLIYFQGNSAPDKSGLPSDRFSAERTGGSVSTLTIQRTQQEDSAVYLCASSLGTSGAIARETQYFGPGTRLLVL.

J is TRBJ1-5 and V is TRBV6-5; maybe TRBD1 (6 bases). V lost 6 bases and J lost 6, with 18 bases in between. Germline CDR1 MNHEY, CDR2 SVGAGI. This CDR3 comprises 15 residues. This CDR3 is CASRPNTGLRQPQHF. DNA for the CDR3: TGTGCCAGCAGACCTAACACAGGGTTGCGTCAGCCCCAGCATTTT.

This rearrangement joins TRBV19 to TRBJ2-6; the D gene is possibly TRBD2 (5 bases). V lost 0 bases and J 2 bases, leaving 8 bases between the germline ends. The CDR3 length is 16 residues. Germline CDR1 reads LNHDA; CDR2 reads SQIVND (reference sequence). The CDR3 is CASSIDPGTGANVLTF. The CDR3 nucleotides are TGTGCCAGTAGTATAGATCCGGGAACTGGGGCCAACGTCCTGACTTTC.

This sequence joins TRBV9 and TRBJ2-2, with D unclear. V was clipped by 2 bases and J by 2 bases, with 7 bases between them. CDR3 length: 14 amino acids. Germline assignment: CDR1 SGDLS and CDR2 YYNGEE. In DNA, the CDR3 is TGTGCCAGCAGCGTTCTACCAAACACCGGGGAGCTGTTTTTT. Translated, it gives CASSVLPNTGELFF.

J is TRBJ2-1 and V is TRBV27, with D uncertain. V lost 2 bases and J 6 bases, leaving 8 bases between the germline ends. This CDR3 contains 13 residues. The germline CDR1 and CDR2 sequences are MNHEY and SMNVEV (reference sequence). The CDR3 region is CASSLLVSNEQFF. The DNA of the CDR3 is TGTGCCAGCAGTTTACTAGTAAGCAATGAGCAGTTCTTC.

This CDR3 is CSVGITGTGNFEAFF. CDR3 DNA: TGCAGCGTTGGGATAACCGGGACAGGGAATTTCGAAGCTTTCTTT. The rearrangement joins TRBV29-1 to TRBJ1-1; 9 bases line up with TRBD1. This CDR3 contains 15 residues. V dropped 4 bases and J dropped 8; count of bases not matched to a gene: 14. The germline V gene encodes CDR1 SQVTM and CDR2 ANQGSEA.

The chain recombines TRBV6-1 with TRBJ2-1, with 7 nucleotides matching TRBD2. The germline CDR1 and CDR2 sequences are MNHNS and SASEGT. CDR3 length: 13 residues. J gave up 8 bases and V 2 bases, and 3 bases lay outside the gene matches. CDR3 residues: CASSERGVDEQFF. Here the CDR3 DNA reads TGTGCCAGCAGTGAACGGGGGGTCGATGAGCAGTTCTTC.

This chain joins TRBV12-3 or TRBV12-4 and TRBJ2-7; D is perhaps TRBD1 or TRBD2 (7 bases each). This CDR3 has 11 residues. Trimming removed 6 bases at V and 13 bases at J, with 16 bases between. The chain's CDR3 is CASSSGGQSYF. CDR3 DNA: TGTGCCAGCAGCTCGGGGGGACAGTCCTACTTC.

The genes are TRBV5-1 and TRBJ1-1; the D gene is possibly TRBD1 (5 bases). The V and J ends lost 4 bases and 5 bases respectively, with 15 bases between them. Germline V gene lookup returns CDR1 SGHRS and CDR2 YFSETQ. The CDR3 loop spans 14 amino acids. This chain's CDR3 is CASSHGTSGTEAFF. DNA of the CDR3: TGCGCCAGCAGCCATGGGACCTCGGGAACTGAAGCTTTCTTT.

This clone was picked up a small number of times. The CDR3 sequence is CASSRYYEQYF. In DNA form, the CDR3 reads TGTGCCAGCAGCCGATACTACGAGCAGTACTTC. The J gene is TRBJ2-7, the V gene TRBV6-2 or TRBV6-3; D is uncertain. The CDR3 covers 11 residues. Looked up from germline, CDR1 is MNHEY and CDR2 is SVGEGT. The V end lost 6 bases, the J end lost 3 bases, and 6 bases lay between the germline ends.

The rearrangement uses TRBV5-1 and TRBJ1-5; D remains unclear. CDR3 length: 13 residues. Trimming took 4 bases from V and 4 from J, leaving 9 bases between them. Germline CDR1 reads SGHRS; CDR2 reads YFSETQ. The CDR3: CASSANENQPQHF. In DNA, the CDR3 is TGCGCCAGCAGCGCCAATGAGAATCAGCCCCAGCATTTT.

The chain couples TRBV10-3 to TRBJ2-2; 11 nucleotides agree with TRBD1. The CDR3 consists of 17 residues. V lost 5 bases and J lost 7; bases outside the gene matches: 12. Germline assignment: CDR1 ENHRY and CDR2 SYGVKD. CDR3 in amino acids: CAISTSPGQGAGGELFF. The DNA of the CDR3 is TGTGCCATCAGTACCTCGCCCGGACAGGGGGCAGGCGGGGAGCTGTTTTTT.

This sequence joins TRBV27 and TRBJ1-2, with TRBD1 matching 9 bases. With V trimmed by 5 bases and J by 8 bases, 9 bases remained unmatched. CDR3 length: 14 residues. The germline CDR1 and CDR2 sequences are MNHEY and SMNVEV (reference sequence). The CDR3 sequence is CASSQTRQGGGYTF. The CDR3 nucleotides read TGTGCCAGCAGTCAAACCCGACAGGGGGGAGGCTACACCTTC.

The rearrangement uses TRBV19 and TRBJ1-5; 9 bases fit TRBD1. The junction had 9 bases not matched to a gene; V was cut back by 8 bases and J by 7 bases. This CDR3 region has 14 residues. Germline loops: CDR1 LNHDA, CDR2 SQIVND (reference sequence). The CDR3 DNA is TGTGCCAGTGGCCCGGGACAGGGAACCCAGCCCCAGCATTTT. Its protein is CASGPGQGTQPQHF.

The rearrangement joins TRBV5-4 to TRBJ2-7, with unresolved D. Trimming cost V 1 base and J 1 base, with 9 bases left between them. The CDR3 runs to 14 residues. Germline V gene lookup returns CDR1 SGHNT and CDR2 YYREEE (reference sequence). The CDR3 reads CASSLTLGSYEQYF. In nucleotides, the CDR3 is TGTGCCAGCAGCTTGACACTGGGGTCCTACGAGCAGTACTTC.

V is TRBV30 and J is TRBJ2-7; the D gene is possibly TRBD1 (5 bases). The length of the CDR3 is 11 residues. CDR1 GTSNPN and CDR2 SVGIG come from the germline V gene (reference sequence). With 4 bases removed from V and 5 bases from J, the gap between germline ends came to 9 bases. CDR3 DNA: TGTGCCTGGAAGAAACAGGACGAGCAGTACTTC. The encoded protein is CAWKKQDEQYF.

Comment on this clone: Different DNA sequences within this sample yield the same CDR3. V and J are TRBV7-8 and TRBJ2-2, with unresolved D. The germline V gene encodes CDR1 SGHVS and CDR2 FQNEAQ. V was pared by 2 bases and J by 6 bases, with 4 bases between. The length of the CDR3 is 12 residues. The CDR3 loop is CASSLRAGELFF. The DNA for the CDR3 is TGTGCCAGCAGCTTACGCGCCGGGGAGCTGTTTTTT.

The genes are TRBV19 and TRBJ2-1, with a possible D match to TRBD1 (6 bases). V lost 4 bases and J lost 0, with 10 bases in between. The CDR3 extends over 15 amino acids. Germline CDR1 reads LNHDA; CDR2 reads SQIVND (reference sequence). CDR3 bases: TGTGCCAGTAGTAGGGACATTAGCTCCTACAATGAGCAGTTCTTC. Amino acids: CASSRDISSYNEQFF. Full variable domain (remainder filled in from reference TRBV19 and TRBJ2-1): DGGITQSPKYLFRKEGQNVTLSCEQNLNHDAMYWYRQDPGQGLRLIYYSQIVNDFQKGDIAEGYSVSREKKESFPLTVTSAQKNPTAFYLCASSRDISSYNEQFFGPGTRLTVL.

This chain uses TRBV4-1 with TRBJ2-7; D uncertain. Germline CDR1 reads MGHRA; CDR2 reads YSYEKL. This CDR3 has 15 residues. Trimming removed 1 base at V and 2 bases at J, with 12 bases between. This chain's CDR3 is CASSQGGLFAYEQYF. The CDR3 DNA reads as TGCGCCAGCAGCCAAGGTGGGCTATTTGCCTACGAGCAGTACTTC.

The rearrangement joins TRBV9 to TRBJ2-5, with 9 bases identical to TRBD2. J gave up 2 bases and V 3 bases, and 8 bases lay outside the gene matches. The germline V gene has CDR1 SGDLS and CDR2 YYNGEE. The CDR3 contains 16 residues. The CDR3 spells CASSGGLAGLQETQYF. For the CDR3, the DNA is TGTGCCAGCAGCGGGGGCCTAGCGGGGCTACAAGAGACCCAGTACTTC.

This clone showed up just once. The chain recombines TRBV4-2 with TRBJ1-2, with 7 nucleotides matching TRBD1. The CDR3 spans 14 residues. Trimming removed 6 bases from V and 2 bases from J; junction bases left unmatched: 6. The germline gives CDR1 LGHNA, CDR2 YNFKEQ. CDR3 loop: CASRPGGLNYGYTF. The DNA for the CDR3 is TGTGCCAGCAGACCAGGGGGGCTAAACTATGGCTACACCTTC.

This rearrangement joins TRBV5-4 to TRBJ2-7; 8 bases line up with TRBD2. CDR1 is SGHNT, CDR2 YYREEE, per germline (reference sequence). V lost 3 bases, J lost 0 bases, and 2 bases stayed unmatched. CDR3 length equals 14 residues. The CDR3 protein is CASSSGGNSYEQYF. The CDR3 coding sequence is TGTGCCAGCAGCTCGGGGGGGAACTCCTACGAGCAGTACTTC. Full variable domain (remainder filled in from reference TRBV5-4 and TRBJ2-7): ETGVTQSPTHLIKTRGQQVTLRCSSQSGHNTVSWYQQALGQGPQFIFQYYREEENGRGNFPPRFSGLQFPNYSSELNVNALELDDSALYLCASSSGGNSYEQYFGPGTRLTVT.

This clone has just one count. The CDR3 DNA follows: TGTGCCAGCAGCTTAGGGTCAGGGTTCCACGAGCAGTACTTC. It codes for CASSLGSGFHEQYF. The chain joins TRBV7-9 to TRBJ2-7, with D possibly matching TRBD1 (5 bases). CDR1 is SEHNR, CDR2 FQNEAQ, per germline (reference sequence). V lost 1 base to trimming and J lost 5 bases, with 12 bases between them. This CDR3 comprises 14 residues.

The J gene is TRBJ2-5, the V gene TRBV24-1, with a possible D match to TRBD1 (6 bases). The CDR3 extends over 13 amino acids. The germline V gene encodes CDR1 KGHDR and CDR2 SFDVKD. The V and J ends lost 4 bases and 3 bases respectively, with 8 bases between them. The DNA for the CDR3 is TGTGCCACCAGTGAGGCAGGGGAAGAGACCCAGTACTTC. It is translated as CATSEAGEETQYF.

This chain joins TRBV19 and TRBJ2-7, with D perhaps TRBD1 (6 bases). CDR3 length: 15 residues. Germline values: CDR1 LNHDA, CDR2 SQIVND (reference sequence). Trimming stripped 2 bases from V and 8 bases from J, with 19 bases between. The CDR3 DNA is TGTGCCAGTAGTATATTCGGGGACATGGAGATAAAGCAGTACTTC. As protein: CASSIFGDMEIKQYF.

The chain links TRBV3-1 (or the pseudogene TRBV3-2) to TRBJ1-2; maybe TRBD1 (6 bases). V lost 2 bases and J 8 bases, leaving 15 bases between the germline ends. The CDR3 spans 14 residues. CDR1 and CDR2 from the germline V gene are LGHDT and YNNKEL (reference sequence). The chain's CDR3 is CASSQSRYRAGYTF. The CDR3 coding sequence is TGTGCCAGCAGCCAATCTCGATACAGGGCCGGCTACACCTTC.